The clone carrying this T cell receptor beta chain was observed a handful of times. The antigen remains unidentified. This CDR3 has 12 amino acids. Trimming left V 2 bases short and J 3 bases short, with 2 bases between. Germline lookup yields CDR1 SGHVS and CDR2 FQNEAQ. The data stem from a study of cytomegalovirus exposure and HLA in healthy donors. Study observations and caveats: According to an earlier analysis, most TCR beta V segments yielded productive rearrangements about 90% or about 30% of the time.

Vbeta (60) and Jbeta (13) primers were used in the PCR. The protocol was immunoSEQ multiplex PCR, while the TCRdb copy is restricted to in-frame clones and leaves out a portion. Among tens of thousands of clones listed, less than 75% were seen once. This cohort consisted of healthy bone marrow donors. This rearrangement joins TRBV7-8 to TRBJ1-5; unclear D gene. Sequenced input: PBMCs. This clonotype originated in a man in his thirties or forties in good health and CMV-seronegative. CDR3 nucleotide sequence: TGTGCCAGCAGCTTACTCAATCAGCCCCAGCATTTT. This gives the protein CASSLLNQPQHF.